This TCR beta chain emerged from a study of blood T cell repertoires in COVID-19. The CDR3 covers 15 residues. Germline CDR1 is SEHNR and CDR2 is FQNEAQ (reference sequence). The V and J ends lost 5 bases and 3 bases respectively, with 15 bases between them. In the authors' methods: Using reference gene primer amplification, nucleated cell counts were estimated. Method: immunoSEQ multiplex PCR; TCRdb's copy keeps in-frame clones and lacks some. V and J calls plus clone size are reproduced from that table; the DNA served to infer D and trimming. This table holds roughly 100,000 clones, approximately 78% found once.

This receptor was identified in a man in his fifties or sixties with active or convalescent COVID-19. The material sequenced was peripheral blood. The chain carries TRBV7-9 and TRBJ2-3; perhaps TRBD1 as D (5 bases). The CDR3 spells CASSPTGVITDTQYF. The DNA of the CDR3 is TGTGCCAGCAGCCCCACAGGAGTTATTACAGATACGCAGTATTTT.